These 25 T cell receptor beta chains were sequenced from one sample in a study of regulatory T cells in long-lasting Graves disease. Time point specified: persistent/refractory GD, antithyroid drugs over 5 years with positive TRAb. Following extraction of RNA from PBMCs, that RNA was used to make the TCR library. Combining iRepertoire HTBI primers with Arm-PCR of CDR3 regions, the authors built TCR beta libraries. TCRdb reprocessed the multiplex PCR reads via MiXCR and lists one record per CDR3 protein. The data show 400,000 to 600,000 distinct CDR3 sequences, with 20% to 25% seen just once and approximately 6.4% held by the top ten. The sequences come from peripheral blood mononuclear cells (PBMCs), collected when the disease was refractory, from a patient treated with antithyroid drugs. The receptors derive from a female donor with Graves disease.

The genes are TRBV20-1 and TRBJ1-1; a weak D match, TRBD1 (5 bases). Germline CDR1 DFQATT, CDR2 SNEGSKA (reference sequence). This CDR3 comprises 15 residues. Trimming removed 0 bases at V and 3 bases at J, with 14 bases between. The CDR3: CSARDQLRDYTEAFF. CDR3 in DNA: TGCAGTGCTAGAGATCAACTCAGGGACTACACTGAAGCTTTCTTT.

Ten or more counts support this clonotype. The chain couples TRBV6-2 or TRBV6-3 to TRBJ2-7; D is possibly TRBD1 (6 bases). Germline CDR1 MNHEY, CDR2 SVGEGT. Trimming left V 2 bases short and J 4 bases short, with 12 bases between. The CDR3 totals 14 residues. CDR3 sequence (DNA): TGTGCCAGCAGTTACAACCTACAGGGTTACGAGCAGTACTTC. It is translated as CASSYNLQGYEQYF.

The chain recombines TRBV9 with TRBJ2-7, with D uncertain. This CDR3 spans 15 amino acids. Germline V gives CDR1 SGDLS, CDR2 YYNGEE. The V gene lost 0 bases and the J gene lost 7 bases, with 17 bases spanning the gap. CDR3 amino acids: CASSVGLSPLDEQYF. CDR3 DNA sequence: TGTGCCAGCAGCGTAGGCCTCTCCCCTTTGGATGAGCAGTACTTC. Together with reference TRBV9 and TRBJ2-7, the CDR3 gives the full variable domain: DSGVTQTPKHLITATGQRVTLRCSPRSGDLSVYWYQQSLDQGLQFLIQYYNGEERAKGNILERFSAQQFPDLHSELNLSSLELGDSALYFCASSVGLSPLDEQYFGPGTRLTVT.

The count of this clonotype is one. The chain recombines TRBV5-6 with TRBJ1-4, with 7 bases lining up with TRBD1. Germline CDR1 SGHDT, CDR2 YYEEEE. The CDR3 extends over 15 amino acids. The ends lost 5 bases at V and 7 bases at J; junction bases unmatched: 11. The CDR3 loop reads CASRREGAGGEKLFF. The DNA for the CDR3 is TGTGCCAGCAGAAGAGAGGGGGCGGGGGGTGAAAAACTGTTTTTT. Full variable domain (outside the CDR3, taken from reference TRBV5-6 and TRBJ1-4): DAGVTQSPTHLIKTRGQQVTLRCSPKSGHDTVSWYQQALGQGPQFIFQYYEEEERQRGNFPDRFSGHQFPNYSSELNVNALLLGDSALYLCASRREGAGGEKLFFGSGTQLSVL.

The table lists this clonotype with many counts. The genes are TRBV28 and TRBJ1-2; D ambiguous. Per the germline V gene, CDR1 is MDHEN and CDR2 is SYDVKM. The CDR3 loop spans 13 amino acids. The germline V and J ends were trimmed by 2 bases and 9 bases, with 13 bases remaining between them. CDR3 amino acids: CASSLPHQGRYTF. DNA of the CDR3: TGTGCCAGCAGTTTACCCCATCAAGGGCGCTACACCTTC.

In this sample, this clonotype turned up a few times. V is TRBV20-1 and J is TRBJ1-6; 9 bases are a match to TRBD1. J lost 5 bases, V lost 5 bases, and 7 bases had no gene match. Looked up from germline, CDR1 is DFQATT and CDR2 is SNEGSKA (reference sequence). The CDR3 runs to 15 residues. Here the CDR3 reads CSARRTGEHNSPLHF. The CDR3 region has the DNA TGCAGTGCTCGCCGGACAGGGGAACATAATTCACCCCTCCACTTT.

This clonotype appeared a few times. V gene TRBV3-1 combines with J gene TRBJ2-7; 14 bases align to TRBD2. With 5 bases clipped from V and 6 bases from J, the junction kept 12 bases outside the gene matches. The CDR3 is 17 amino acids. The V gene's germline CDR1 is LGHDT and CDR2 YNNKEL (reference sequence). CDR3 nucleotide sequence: TGTGCCAGCAGCGATACTCAGGGACTAGCGGGAGTATTCGAGCAGTACTTC. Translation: CASSDTQGLAGVFEQYF.

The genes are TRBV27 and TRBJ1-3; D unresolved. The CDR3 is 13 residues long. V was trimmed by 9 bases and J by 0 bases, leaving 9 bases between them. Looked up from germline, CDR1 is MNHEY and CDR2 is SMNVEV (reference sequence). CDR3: CASKPFSGNTIYF. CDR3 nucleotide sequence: TGTGCCAGTAAACCTTTCTCTGGAAACACCATATATTTT.

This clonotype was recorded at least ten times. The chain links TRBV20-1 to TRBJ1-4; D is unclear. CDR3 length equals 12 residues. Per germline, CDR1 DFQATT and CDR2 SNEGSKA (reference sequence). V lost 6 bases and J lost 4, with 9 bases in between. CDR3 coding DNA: TGCAGTGCGAGGCAGAGTAATGAAAAACTGTTTTTT. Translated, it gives CSARQSNEKLFF.

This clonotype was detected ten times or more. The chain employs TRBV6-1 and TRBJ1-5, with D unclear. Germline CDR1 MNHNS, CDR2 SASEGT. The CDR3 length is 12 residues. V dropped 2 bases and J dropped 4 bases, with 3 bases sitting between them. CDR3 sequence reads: CASSEINQPQHF. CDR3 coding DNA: TGTGCCAGCAGTGAAATTAATCAGCCCCAGCATTTT.

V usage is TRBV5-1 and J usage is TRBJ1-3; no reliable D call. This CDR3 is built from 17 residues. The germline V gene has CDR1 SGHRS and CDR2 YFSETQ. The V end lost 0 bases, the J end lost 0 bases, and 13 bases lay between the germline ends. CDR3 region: CASSLVAVTGSGNTIYF. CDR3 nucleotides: TGCGCCAGCAGCTTGGTCGCGGTCACTGGCTCTGGAAACACCATATATTTT.

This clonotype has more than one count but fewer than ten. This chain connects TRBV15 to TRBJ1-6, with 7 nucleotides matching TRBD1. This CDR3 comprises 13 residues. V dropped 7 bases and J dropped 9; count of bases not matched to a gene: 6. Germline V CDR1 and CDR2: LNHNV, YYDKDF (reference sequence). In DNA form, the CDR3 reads TGTGCCACCAACGACAGGGAGGGTTCACCCCTCCACTTT. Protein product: CATNDREGSPLHF.

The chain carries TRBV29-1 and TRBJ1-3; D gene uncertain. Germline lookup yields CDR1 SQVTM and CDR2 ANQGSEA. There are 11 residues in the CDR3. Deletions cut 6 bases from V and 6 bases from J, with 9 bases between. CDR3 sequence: CSVRTANTIYF. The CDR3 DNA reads TGCAGCGTCAGAACTGCAAACACCATATATTTT.

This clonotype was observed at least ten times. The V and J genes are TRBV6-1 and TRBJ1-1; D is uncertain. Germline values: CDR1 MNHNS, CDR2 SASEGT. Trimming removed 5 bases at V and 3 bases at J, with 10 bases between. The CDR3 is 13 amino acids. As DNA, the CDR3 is TGTGCCAGCAGTCTCCCCCCAGACACTGAAGCTTTCTTT. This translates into CASSLPPDTEAFF.

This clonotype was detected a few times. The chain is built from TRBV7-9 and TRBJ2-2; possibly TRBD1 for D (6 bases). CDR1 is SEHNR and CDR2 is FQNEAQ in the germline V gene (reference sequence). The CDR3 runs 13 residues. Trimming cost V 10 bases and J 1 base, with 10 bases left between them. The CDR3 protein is CATQQGNTGELFF. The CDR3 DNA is TGTGCCACCCAACAGGGGAACACCGGGGAGCTGTTTTTT. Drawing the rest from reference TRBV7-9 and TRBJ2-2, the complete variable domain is DTGVSQNPRHKITKRGQNVTFRCDPISEHNRLYWYRQTLGQGPEFLTYFQNEAQLEKSRLLSDRFSAERPKGSFSTLEIQRTEQGDSAMYLCATQQGNTGELFFGEGSRLTVL.

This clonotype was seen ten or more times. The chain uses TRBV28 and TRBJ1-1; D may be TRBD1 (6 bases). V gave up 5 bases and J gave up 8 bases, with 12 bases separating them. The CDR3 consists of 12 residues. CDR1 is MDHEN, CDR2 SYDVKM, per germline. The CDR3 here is CASSQGKREAFF. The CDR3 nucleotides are TGTGCCAGCAGTCAGGGGAAAAGGGAAGCTTTCTTT.

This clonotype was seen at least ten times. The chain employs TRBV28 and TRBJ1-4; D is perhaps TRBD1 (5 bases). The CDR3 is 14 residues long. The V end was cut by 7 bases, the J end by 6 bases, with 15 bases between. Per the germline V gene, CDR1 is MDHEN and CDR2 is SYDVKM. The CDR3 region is CASTSGEGHEKLFF. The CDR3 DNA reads TGTGCCAGCACTTCCGGGGAGGGACATGAAAAACTGTTTTTT. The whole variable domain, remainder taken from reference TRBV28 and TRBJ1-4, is DVKVTQSSRYLVKRTGEKVFLECVQDMDHENMFWYRQDPGLGLRLIYFSYDVKMKEKGDIPEGYSVSREKKERFSLILESASTNQTSMYLCASTSGEGHEKLFFGSGTQLSVL.

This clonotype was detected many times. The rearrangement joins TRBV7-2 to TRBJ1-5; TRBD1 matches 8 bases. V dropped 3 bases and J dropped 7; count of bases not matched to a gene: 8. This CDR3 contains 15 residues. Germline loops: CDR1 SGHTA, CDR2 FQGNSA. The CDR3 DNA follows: TGTGCCAGCAGCTTCTGGACAGGGCATGGACAGCCCCAGCATTTT. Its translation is CASSFWTGHGQPQHF.

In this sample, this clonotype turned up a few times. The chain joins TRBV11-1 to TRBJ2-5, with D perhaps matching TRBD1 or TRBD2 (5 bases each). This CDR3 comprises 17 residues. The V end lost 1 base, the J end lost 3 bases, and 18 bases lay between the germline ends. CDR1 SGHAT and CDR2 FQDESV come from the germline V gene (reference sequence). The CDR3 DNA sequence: TGTGCCAGCAGCTTAGGTCTCCGGGGCCTTCTAGAAGAGACCCAGTACTTC. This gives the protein CASSLGLRGLLEETQYF.

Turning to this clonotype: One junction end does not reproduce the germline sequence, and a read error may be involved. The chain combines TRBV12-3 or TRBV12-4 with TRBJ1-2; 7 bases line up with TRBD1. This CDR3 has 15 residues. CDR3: CANSYGSDRANGYTF. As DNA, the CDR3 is TGTGCCAACAGTTATGGGTCAGACAGGGCTAACGGCTACACCTTC.

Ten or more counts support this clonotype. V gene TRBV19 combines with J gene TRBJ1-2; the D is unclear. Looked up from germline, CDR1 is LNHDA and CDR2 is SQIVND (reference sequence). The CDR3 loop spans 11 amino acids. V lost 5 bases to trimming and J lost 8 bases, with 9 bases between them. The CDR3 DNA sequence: TGTGCCAGTAGTCACAGAGGAGGCTACACCTTC. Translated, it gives CASSHRGGYTF.

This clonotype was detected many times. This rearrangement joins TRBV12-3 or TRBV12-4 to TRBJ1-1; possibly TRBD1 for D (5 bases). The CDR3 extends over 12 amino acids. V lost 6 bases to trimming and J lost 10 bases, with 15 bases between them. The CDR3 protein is CASRLGGSVAFF. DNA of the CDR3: TGTGCCAGCAGACTTGGGGGGTCTGTAGCTTTCTTT.

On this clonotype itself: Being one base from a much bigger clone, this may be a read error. The DNA of the CDR3 is TGTGCCAGCGGTTACGACAGGCGTAACACTGAAGCTTTCTTT. It encodes CASGYDRRNTEAFF. V and J are TRBV6-2 or TRBV6-3 and TRBJ1-1; the D gene is possibly TRBD1 (6 bases). This CDR3 contains 14 residues. CDR1 is MNHEY and CDR2 is SVGEGT in the germline V gene.

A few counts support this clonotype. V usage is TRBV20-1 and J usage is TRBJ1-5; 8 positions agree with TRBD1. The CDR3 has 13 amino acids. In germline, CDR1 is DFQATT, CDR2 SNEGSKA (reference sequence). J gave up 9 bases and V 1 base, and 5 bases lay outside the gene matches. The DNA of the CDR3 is TGCAGTGCTAGAGCAGGGGGCGATGGGCCCCAGCATTTT. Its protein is CSARAGGDGPQHF.

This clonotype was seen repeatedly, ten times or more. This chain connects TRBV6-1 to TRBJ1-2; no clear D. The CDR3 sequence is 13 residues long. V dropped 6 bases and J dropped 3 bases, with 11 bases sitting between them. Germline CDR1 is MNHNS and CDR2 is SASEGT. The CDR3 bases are TGTGCCAGCAGCTCCTCCGGGTACTATGGCTACACCTTC. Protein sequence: CASSSSGYYGYTF.